These 21 T cell receptor beta chains were sequenced from one sample in a study of T-cell memory formation after mild COVID-19. TCRdb fed the 5' RACE reads into MiXCR, producing one record per CDR3 protein. The repertoire holds roughly 450,000 distinct CDR3 sequences, with around a sixth as singletons. The sequencing input was PBMCs or a T cell subset sorted from them (not recorded which). These receptors originate from an adult woman who had mild COVID-19 (a few samples of this study predate the infection). Cell type and time point are not known.

J is TRBJ2-7 and V is TRBV19; 7 nucleotides line up with TRBD1. Germline CDR1 LNHDA, CDR2 SQIVND (reference sequence). The CDR3 loop spans 17 amino acids. V shed 5 bases and J 4 bases; nucleotides not matched to a gene: 17. The CDR3 sequence: CASSWAGGVLEAYEQYF. DNA of the CDR3: TGTGCCAGTAGTTGGGCAGGGGGAGTTTTAGAGGCATACGAGCAGTACTTC.

This clonotype has a count of ten or more. This chain joins TRBV12-3 or TRBV12-4 and TRBJ2-4, with TRBD1 as a possible D gene (5 bases). V was trimmed by 5 bases and J by 0 bases, leaving 11 bases between them. This CDR3 comprises 15 residues. CDR3 amino acids: CASSPRQIAKNIQYF. DNA for the CDR3: TGTGCCAGCAGTCCTAGACAGATAGCCAAAAACATTCAGTACTTC.

This clonotype was observed at least ten times. The V call is TRBV6-2 or TRBV6-3, the J call TRBJ2-7; D remains unclear. The CDR3 runs 13 residues. The V end lost 0 bases, the J end lost 0 bases, and 3 bases lay between the germline ends. Germline V lookup: CDR1 MNHEY, CDR2 SVGEGT. The CDR3 DNA is TGTGCCAGCAGTTACTCTCACTCCTACGAGCAGTACTTC. This encodes CASSYSHSYEQYF.

The V and J genes are TRBV3-1 and TRBJ2-7; a possible D gene is TRBD2 (6 bases). The CDR3 runs to 16 residues. The V end was cut by 3 bases, the J end by 7 bases, with 22 bases between. CDR1 and CDR2 (germline): LGHDT, YNNKEL (reference sequence). In DNA, the CDR3 is TGTGCCAGCAGCCACCTGCTGGCGGGGACCCCACGGGAGCAGTACTTC. This encodes CASSHLLAGTPREQYF.

This clonotype was seen a handful of times. This chain uses TRBV7-2 with TRBJ1-5; D gene uncertain. The CDR3 contains 14 residues. From germline, CDR1 is SGHTA and CDR2 FQGNSA. Trimming left V 2 bases short and J 4 bases short, with 9 bases between. CDR3 nucleotides: TGTGCCAGCAGCTTAAATGGCGCGAATCAGCCCCAGCATTTT. Encoded protein: CASSLNGANQPQHF.

This clonotype has a handful of counts. Here the CDR3 reads CSARDAYEQFF. CDR3 sequence (DNA): TGCAGTGCTAGAGATGCGTATGAGCAGTTCTTC. V is TRBV20-1 and J is TRBJ2-1; no clear D gene. V was pared by 0 bases and J by 8 bases, with 5 bases between. Germline assignment: CDR1 DFQATT and CDR2 SNEGSKA (reference sequence). The CDR3 runs to 11 residues.

This rearrangement joins TRBV7-9 to TRBJ2-7, with D perhaps being TRBD1 or TRBD2 (5 bases each). The V gene's germline CDR1 is SEHNR and CDR2 FQNEAQ (reference sequence). The CDR3 covers 13 residues. The V end was cut by 7 bases, the J end by 4 bases, with 14 bases between. The CDR3, as DNA: TGTGCCAGCAACCCAGGGACCTCGTACGAGCAGTACTTC. Its translation is CASNPGTSYEQYF.

Ten or more counts support this clonotype. This rearrangement joins TRBV7-6 to TRBJ2-3, with 9 bases identical to TRBD2. Germline CDR1 reads SGHVS; CDR2 reads FNYEAQ. The CDR3 extends over 14 amino acids. V lost 3 bases to trimming and J lost 6 bases; unmatched junction nucleotides: 4. This CDR3 is CASSFGLAGDTQYF. Here the CDR3 DNA reads TGTGCCAGCAGCTTCGGGCTAGCGGGGGATACGCAGTATTTT.

This chain's CDR3 is CASTPRDSSNQPQHF. The CDR3 nucleotides read TGTGCCAGTACCCCAAGGGACAGTAGCAATCAGCCCCAGCATTTT. The chain links TRBV19 to TRBJ1-5; 7 bases line up with TRBD1. The CDR3 loop spans 15 amino acids. The ends lost 7 bases at V and 0 bases at J; junction bases unmatched: 6. CDR1 is LNHDA and CDR2 is SQIVND in the germline V gene (reference sequence).

This clonotype was detected only a few times. The chain is built from TRBV9 and TRBJ2-7, with D possibly matching TRBD2 (6 bases). V was clipped by 4 bases and J by 5 bases, with 16 bases between them. The CDR3 runs to 14 residues. The germline gives CDR1 SGDLS, CDR2 YYNGEE. Here the CDR3 DNA reads TGTGCCAGCAGCCCCCCCGGGGGTTCGGACGAGCAGTACTTC. Translating it yields CASSPPGGSDEQYF.

The chain joins TRBV20-1 to TRBJ1-1, with 7 nucleotides matching TRBD1. The CDR3 spans 14 residues. Germline CDR1 reads DFQATT; CDR2 reads SNEGSKA (reference sequence). Losses at the gene ends were 3 bases for V and 0 bases for J; bases not matched to a gene: 4. The CDR3 coding sequence is TGCAGTGCTAGTCGACAGGGCTTGAACACTGAAGCTTTCTTT. Translation gives CSASRQGLNTEAFF.

This clonotype was observed once. The chain carries TRBV7-3 and TRBJ1-1; no clear D. The CDR3 is 13 residues long. Trimming removed 2 bases from V and 10 bases from J, with 14 bases in between. Germline V lookup: CDR1 SGHTA, CDR2 FQGTGA. The CDR3 spells CASSLGMRERAFF. The CDR3 DNA reads as TGTGCCAGCAGCTTAGGGATGAGGGAAAGAGCTTTCTTT.

The chain employs TRBV6-6 and TRBJ1-1, with D unclear. Germline V lookup: CDR1 MNHNY, CDR2 SVGAGI (reference sequence). The CDR3 sequence is 12 residues long. V was pared by 5 bases and J by 5 bases, with 9 bases between. The CDR3 sequence: CASSPQRTEAFF. The CDR3 region has the DNA TGTGCCAGCAGTCCCCAAAGGACTGAAGCTTTCTTT.

The V and J genes are TRBV12-3 or TRBV12-4 and TRBJ1-1, with TRBD1 identical over 7 bases. The CDR3 loop spans 11 amino acids. V lost 5 bases and J lost 11; bases outside the gene matches: 5. The CDR3 here is CASSLGQVAFF. CDR3 DNA: TGTGCCAGCAGTCTTGGACAGGTGGCTTTCTTT.

This clonotype has a handful of counts. The rearrangement links TRBV4-1 to TRBJ2-1, with 10 bases identical to TRBD2. Unmatched junction bases numbered 6, after V lost 3 bases and J lost 4 bases. CDR1 MGHRA and CDR2 YSYEKL come from the germline V gene. This CDR3 comprises 16 residues. This chain's CDR3 is CASSHGLAGDYNEQFF. The CDR3 DNA reads TGCGCCAGCAGCCATGGGCTAGCGGGGGATTACAATGAGCAGTTCTTC.

The rearrangement uses TRBV7-8 and TRBJ2-1; D uncertain. The CDR3 is 15 residues long. Trimming pared 3 bases from V and 0 bases from J, leaving 9 bases between. Germline V gene data show CDR1 as SGHVS and CDR2 as FQNEAQ. CDR3 sequence: CASSFALRSYNEQFF. CDR3 sequence (DNA): TGTGCCAGCAGCTTTGCACTACGCTCCTACAATGAGCAGTTCTTC. Combining the CDR3 with reference TRBV7-8 and TRBJ2-1 gives the whole variable domain GAGVSQSPRYKVAKRGQDVALRCDPISGHVSLFWYQQALGQGPEFLTYFQNEAQLDKSGLPSDRFFAERPEGSVSTLKIQRTQQEDSAVYLCASSFALRSYNEQFFGPGTRLTVL.

The sample holds a few counts of this clonotype. The chain carries TRBV5-1 and TRBJ1-1; D is unresolved. This CDR3 contains 15 residues. CDR1 is SGHRS and CDR2 is YFSETQ in the germline V gene. Trimming left V 4 bases short and J 1 base short, with 14 bases between. The CDR3 DNA reads as TGCGCCAGCAGCACTGACGTACCTGGGAACACTGAAGCTTTCTTT. Its protein is CASSTDVPGNTEAFF.

This clonotype was observed at least ten times. V usage is TRBV5-1 and J usage is TRBJ2-1; D possibly corresponds to TRBD2 (6 bases). Trimming stripped 0 bases from V and 7 bases from J, with 17 bases between. This CDR3 is built from 16 residues. Germline V gene data show CDR1 as SGHRS and CDR2 as YFSETQ. The CDR3, as DNA: TGCGCCAGCAGCTTGGAGGGACTCGTACTTAGGAATGAGCAGTTCTTC. Amino acid sequence: CASSLEGLVLRNEQFF.

This clonotype was counted between two and nine times. V and J are TRBV4-3 and TRBJ2-3; 9 bases are shared with TRBD2. Germline-derived CDR1 and CDR2 are LGHNA and YSLEER. After removal of 4 bases from V and 2 bases from J, the junction contained 4 bases not matched to a gene. This CDR3 is 15 amino acids long. CDR3 sequence reads: CASSPAGGFTDTQYF. DNA for the CDR3: TGCGCCAGCAGCCCAGCGGGAGGTTTCACAGATACGCAGTATTTT.

This clonotype was seen a single time. The CDR3 loop reads CASSRPGQVANRLFHNEQFF. The CDR3 coding sequence is TGTGCCAGCAGCCGTCCCGGACAGGTGGCTAACCGGCTGTTCCACAATGAGCAGTTCTTC. The chain joins TRBV6-2 or TRBV6-3 to TRBJ2-1, with TRBD1 matching 7 bases. This CDR3 contains 20 residues. In germline, CDR1 is MNHEY, CDR2 SVGEGT. The V gene end was trimmed by 6 bases and the J gene end by 5 bases; junction bases not matched to a gene: 25.

V and J are TRBV7-8 and TRBJ1-4; D may be TRBD1 (5 bases). The V end was cut by 4 bases, the J end by 8 bases, with 23 bases between. Germline V gene sequence: CDR1 SGHVS, CDR2 FQNEAQ. This CDR3 spans 17 amino acids. The CDR3 loop reads CASSSDWAAGWGEKLFF. The DNA of the CDR3 is TGTGCCAGCAGCTCGGACTGGGCTGCAGGGTGGGGCGAAAAACTGTTTTTT.